The clone carrying this T cell receptor (beta chain) occurred a few times. Antigen specificity is unknown. The data derive from a study of blood T cells in healthy people across ages. The CDR3 extends over 14 amino acids. Germline V gene data show CDR1 as SGHVS and CDR2 as FQNEAQ. Study-level findings and limits: Naive CD4+ cell counts and diversity both ran higher in long-lived than in aged donors.

With a J-beta primer mix and a sample-barcoded 5' primer, a second PCR ran about 7 to 11 cycles. Each sample yielded at least 2.5 million CDR3-containing paired-end reads. TCRdb ran MiXCR on the 5' RACE reads and lists one entry per CDR3 protein. The sample holds 1.5 million to 2 million distinct CDR3 sequences, around half seen once. The source is a middle-aged woman in good health. The chain couples TRBV7-8 to TRBJ2-4; 8 positions agree with TRBD2. The DNA matches TRBJ2-5 better at its end, which makes the J call doubtful. The specimen was blood. In DNA form, the CDR3 reads TGTGCCACCCTGGTGGGACTAGGAGAAGAGACCCAGTACTTC. Translating gives CATLVGLGEETQYF.